This T cell receptor (beta chain) appears in the sequencing data of a study of technical replicates of blood from a few donors. Profiled with immunoSEQ multiplex PCR; TCRdb holds only in-frame clones, not every one. The sample carries 60,000 to 70,000 clones, approximately 86% recorded once. This CDR3 contains 16 residues. The ends lost 4 bases at V and 3 bases at J; junction bases unmatched: 12. In germline, CDR1 is SGHRS, CDR2 YFSETQ. The sequence was obtained from a human donor in good health. Some clones in this sample may be carry-over from other donors' samples. The V call is TRBV5-1, the J call TRBJ2-5, with 7 bases fitting TRBD2. The sample comprised PBMCs. CDR3 sequence reads: CASSAGLRPGEETQYF. The CDR3 DNA is TGCGCCAGCAGCGCGGGACTACGGCCCGGCGAAGAGACCCAGTACTTC.